The clone carrying this TCR beta chain was picked up one time. Its target is not known. As the CDR3 is not closed by the conserved phenylalanine or tryptophan, this likely results from a read error. Time point meaning: sample taken at primary tumor resection. Researchers sequenced whole RNA taken from tumor, nontumor lung or frozen PBMC without sorting. The donors were 55 to 80 patients with non-small cell lung cancer that was early-stage and untreated. The data were obtained in a study of spatial heterogeneity in lung cancer. About the study: For the average unique TCR and UMI combination, more than 8.5 occurrences appeared in raw reads.

Study-wide results and limits: Ubiquitous expanded tumor TCRs appeared in blood more at resection than follow-up.

The CDR3 covers 12 residues. Germline assignment: CDR1 MNHEY and CDR2 SVGEGT. V shed 6 bases and J 8 bases; nucleotides not matched to a gene: 6. TCRdb re-called the 5' RACE reads through MiXCR, storing one row per CDR3 protein. Found here are just under 95,000 distinct CDR3 sequences, less than 15% of them singletons; the top ten hold about two fifths. This receptor was obtained from a male donor with early-stage non-small cell lung cancer. Source: PBMCs, taken at surgery. This chain uses TRBV6-2 or TRBV6-3 with TRBJ1-1; 7 bases are shared with TRBD1. The CDR3 here is CASSHTGEEAFL. DNA of the CDR3: TGTGCCAGCAGCCACACAGGGGAAGAAGCTTTCCTT.